This T cell receptor (beta chain) was identified in a study of cytomegalovirus exposure and HLA in healthy donors. Of note for this clone: Antigen unknown.

Both 60 Vbeta primers and 13 Jbeta primers went into the PCR. The protocol was immunoSEQ multiplex PCR, while the TCRdb copy is restricted to in-frame clones and leaves out a portion. Of about 130,000 clones detected, about 81% appear once; the ten largest clones hold approximately 6%. The V and J ends lost 4 bases and 1 base, in that order; junction bases with no gene match: 9. Germline V gene lookup returns CDR1 SGHAT and CDR2 FQDESV (reference sequence). The CDR3 length is 17 residues. Study-level results: Rarity marked most TCR sequences, yet some public TCRs occurred in many donors.

The chain combines TRBV11-1 with TRBJ2-2; TRBD2 agrees at 7 bases. The TCR comes from a woman aged 40 to 50 in good health and CMV-seropositive. Sample: PBMCs. CDR3 sequence reads: CASSYTSGKVNTGELFF. CDR3 DNA sequence: TGTGCCAGCAGCTACACCAGCGGGAAGGTGAACACCGGGGAGCTGTTTTTT. The full variable domain, completed using reference TRBV11-1 and TRBJ2-2, is EAEVAQSPRYKITEKSQAVAFWCDPISGHATLYWYRQILGQGPELLVQFQDESVVDDSQLPKDRFSAERLKGVDSTLKIQPAELGDSAMYLCASSYTSGKVNTGELFFGEGSRLTVL.